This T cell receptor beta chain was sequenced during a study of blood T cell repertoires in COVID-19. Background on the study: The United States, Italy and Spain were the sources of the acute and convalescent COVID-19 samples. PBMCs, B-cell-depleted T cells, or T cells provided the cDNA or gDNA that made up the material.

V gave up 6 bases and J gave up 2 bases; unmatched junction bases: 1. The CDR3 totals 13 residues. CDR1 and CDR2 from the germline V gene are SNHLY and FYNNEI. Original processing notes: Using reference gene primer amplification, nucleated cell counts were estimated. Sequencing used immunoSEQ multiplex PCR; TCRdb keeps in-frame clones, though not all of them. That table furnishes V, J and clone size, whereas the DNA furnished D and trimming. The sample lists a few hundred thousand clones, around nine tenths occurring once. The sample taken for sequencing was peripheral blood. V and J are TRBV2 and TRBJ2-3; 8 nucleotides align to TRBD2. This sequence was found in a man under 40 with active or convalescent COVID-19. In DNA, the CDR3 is TGTGCCAGCAGAGCGGGGGACACAGATACGCAGTATTTT. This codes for CASRAGDTDTQYF.